This TCR beta chain was obtained from a study of blood T cell repertoires in COVID-19. The protocol was immunoSEQ multiplex PCR, while the TCRdb copy is restricted to in-frame clones and leaves out a portion. The sample gives 200,000 to 300,000 clones, more than 70% of which show up once; over 1% is in the top ten. The sequence was collected from a woman between 40 and 50 years old with acute COVID-19. Sequenced: PBMCs or T cells enriched from blood (not recorded which).

For the CDR3, the DNA is TGTGCCAGCAGTTACTCCCTGACTAATGAAAAACTGTTTTTT. Translated, it gives CASSYSLTNEKLFF. The J gene is TRBJ1-4, the V gene TRBV6-5, with unresolved D. This CDR3 spans 14 amino acids. Germline CDR1 reads MNHEY; CDR2 reads SVGAGI. Trimming removed 0 bases from V and 2 bases from J, with 4 bases in between.